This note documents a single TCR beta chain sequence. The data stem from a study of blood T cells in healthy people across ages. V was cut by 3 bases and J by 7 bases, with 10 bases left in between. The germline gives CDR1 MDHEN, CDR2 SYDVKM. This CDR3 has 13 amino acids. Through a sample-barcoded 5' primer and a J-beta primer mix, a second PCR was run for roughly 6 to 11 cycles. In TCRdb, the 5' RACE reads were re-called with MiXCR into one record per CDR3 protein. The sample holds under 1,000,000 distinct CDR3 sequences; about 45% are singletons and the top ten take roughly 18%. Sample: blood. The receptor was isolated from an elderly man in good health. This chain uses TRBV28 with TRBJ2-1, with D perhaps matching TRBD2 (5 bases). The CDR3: CASSFPTRNEQFF. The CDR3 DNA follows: TGTGCCAGCAGTTTCCCTACTAGAAATGAGCAGTTCTTC.